Listed below are T cell receptor beta chains from one sample, sequenced in a study of T cells in Graves' hyperthyroidism and ophthalmopathy. TCRdb reprocessed the multiplex PCR reads via MiXCR and lists one record per CDR3 protein. The sample includes hundreds of thousands of distinct CDR3 sequences, roughly 22% of them seen just once. The sequencing input was blood. These receptors were collected from a woman between 65 and 79 years old with Graves' ophthalmopathy. The CDR3 runs from the conserved cysteine through the conserved F or W. Each record gives: J gene, V gene, CDR3 protein.

TRBJ1-2,TRBV12-3/TRBV12-4,CASSFIGTARGGYTF
TRBJ2-1,TRBV19,CASSKTSGNLGEQFF
TRBJ1-4,TRBV3-1,CASSQTHSSLGEKLFF
TRBJ2-3,TRBV20-1,CSARVWGSTDTQYF
TRBJ2-1,TRBV30,CAWSAGTVSSNEQFF
TRBJ2-5,TRBV20-1,CSASGFPSGRAGQETQYF
TRBJ1-2,TRBV28,CASSLPTGGHYGYTF
TRBJ1-1,TRBV18,CASSHQTQGAGTEAFF
TRBJ2-1,TRBV10-1,CASSVGRALSGNEQFF
TRBJ2-5,TRBV5-1,CASSYFGRQETQYF
TRBJ2-1,TRBV6-2/TRBV6-3,CASSYSNRYNEQFF
TRBJ2-4,TRBV28,CASSQVGGILVAKNIQYF
TRBJ2-7,TRBV3-1,CASSQTPQTGVGEQYF
TRBJ2-1,TRBV15,CATSRVLAGNNEQFF
TRBJ2-7,TRBV12-3/TRBV12-4,CASSLGRKYEQYF
TRBJ2-3,TRBV9,CASSVGVAAYTDTQYF
TRBJ1-5,TRBV2,CASGEQGLGNQPQHF
TRBJ1-1,TRBV3-1,CASSPPPEGKTEAFF
TRBJ2-3,TRBV20-1,CSAGILAGGVTDTQYF
TRBJ2-5,TRBV6-1,CASSYGLEIEETQYF
TRBJ2-7,TRBV20-1,CSARDLSGRINEQYF
TRBJ2-1,TRBV7-8,CASSFGTVSYNEQFF
TRBJ2-7,TRBV3-1,CASSQDDGGRANEQYF
TRBJ2-5,TRBV18,CASSPRGPQETQYF
TRBJ2-1,TRBV28,CASRTSGRNEQFF
TRBJ1-2,TRBV6-1,CASSIPGRDYGYTF
TRBJ2-2,TRBV7-9,CASRQLIGQRNTGELCF
TRBJ2-7,TRBV5-1,CASSLSNGGLEEQYF
TRBJ2-7,TRBV11-3,CASSPRTSGSVYEQYF
TRBJ2-7,TRBV27,CASSSTHSGRSYEQYF
TRBJ1-3,TRBV20-1,CSARQISGNTIYF
TRBJ1-2,TRBV7-2,CANSPGTGEGYTF
TRBJ2-5,TRBV2,CASSKTGKETQYF
TRBJ1-5,TRBV20-1,CSARGYGSNQPQHF
TRBJ1-6,TRBV20-1,CSAGSSQQYNSPLHF
TRBJ2-5,TRBV7-6,CASSLVGQETQYF
TRBJ1-5,TRBV28,CASSMTGVNQPQHF
TRBJ2-1,TRBV28,CASSRSGATYNEQFF
TRBJ2-3,TRBV7-2,CASSLGTSGSGTQYF
TRBJ2-5,TRBV15,CATSKRKGLAGGQETQYF